This passage covers 18 T cell receptor beta chains from one sample sequenced in a study of blood T cell repertoires in COVID-19. Clones were sequenced by immunoSEQ multiplex PCR, and TCRdb holds only the in-frame ones, with some missing. The sample has about 200,000 clones; roughly nine tenths are singletons. Source material: peripheral blood. Receptors were obtained from an older woman with acute or convalescent COVID-19.

The chain joins TRBV10-3 to TRBJ2-1; 14 bases are a match to TRBD2. The CDR3 has 16 amino acids. In germline, CDR1 is ENHRY, CDR2 SYGVKD. Germline trimming cut 6 bases from V and 9 bases from J; bases unmatched to any gene: 10. The CDR3 sequence: CAISWGLAGERGEQFF. CDR3 DNA: TGTGCCATCAGCTGGGGACTAGCGGGAGAACGAGGTGAGCAGTTCTTC.

V is TRBV15 and J is TRBJ1-2; tentative D call: TRBD1 (5 bases). Germline assignment: CDR1 LNHNV and CDR2 YYDKDF (reference sequence). Trimming removed 0 bases at V and 7 bases at J, with 12 bases between. This CDR3 comprises 14 residues. CDR3 nucleotides: TGTGCCACCAGCAGAGATCGGCAGGGCAGTGGCTACACCTTC. Translating gives CATSRDRQGSGYTF.

The chain combines TRBV2 with TRBJ2-1; 10 bases line up with TRBD2. Germline-derived CDR1 and CDR2 are SNHLY and FYNNEI. V lost 4 bases and J lost 12; bases outside the gene matches: 15. The CDR3 is 16 amino acids. CDR3 sequence reads: CASSGELAGARGGQFF. For the CDR3, the DNA is TGTGCCAGCAGTGGAGAGCTAGCGGGAGCCCGTGGGGGGCAGTTCTTC.

This chain links TRBV5-4 with TRBJ2-1; D might be TRBD2 (6 bases). This CDR3 has 15 amino acids. V was trimmed by 0 bases and J by 4 bases, leaving 11 bases between them. Germline CDR1 is SGHNT and CDR2 is YYREEE (reference sequence). CDR3 nucleotide sequence: TGTGCCAGCAGCTTGGTTGCGGGAACATACAATGAGCAGTTCTTC. Its protein product is CASSLVAGTYNEQFF.

V is TRBV7-2 and J is TRBJ2-4; 9 bases map to TRBD1. Germline assignment: CDR1 SGHTA and CDR2 FQGNSA. CDR3 length: 14 amino acids. V lost 5 bases and J lost 9; bases outside the gene matches: 8. CDR3 in amino acids: CASSAPGQGFIQYF. The CDR3 DNA is TGTGCCAGCAGCGCACCGGGACAGGGCTTCATTCAGTACTTC.

This clone appeared a single time. The V call is TRBV3-1 (or the pseudogene TRBV3-2), the J call TRBJ2-3, with 10 bases that match TRBD1. V was pared by 4 bases and J by 4 bases, with 5 bases of the junction left unmatched. In germline, CDR1 is LGHDT, CDR2 YNNKEL (reference sequence). There are 15 residues in the CDR3. The CDR3 protein is CASSLLGQGPDTQYF. The CDR3 DNA reads TGTGCCAGCAGCCTGCTGGGACAGGGGCCAGATACGCAGTATTTT.

The chain recombines TRBV4-2 with TRBJ1-6, with a possible D match to TRBD1 (5 bases). V was cut by 0 bases and J by 2 bases, with 14 bases left in between. CDR3 length: 18 residues. The germline V gene has CDR1 LGHNA and CDR2 YNFKEQ. CDR3 nucleotide sequence: TGTGCCAGCAGCCAAGATCCGCCAGGGAGGACCTATAATTCACCCCTCCACTTT. Amino acids: CASSQDPPGRTYNSPLHF.

This chain joins TRBV19 and TRBJ1-3; the D is unclear. CDR1 is LNHDA and CDR2 is SQIVND in the germline V gene (reference sequence). The CDR3 is 16 amino acids. V was pared by 7 bases and J by 1 base, with 17 bases between. The CDR3 coding sequence is TGTGCCAGTACCTCAGCGGCCGGGAGGTCTGGAAACACCATATATTTT. This sequence encodes CASTSAAGRSGNTIYF.

This clone came up a few times. The chain carries TRBV6-5 and TRBJ2-7; 9 bases match TRBD1. V was pared by 7 bases and J by 7 bases, with 8 bases of the junction left unmatched. The germline CDR1 and CDR2 sequences are MNHEY and SVGAGI. The CDR3 loop spans 13 amino acids. Here the CDR3 reads CASNPGQGREQYF. CDR3 in DNA: TGTGCCAGCAACCCGGGACAGGGTAGGGAGCAGTACTTC.

This clone was counted only a few times. The chain uses TRBV21-1 and TRBJ2-7; TRBD1 was called by the table and not checked on the DNA. TRBV21-1 is recorded as a pseudogene. The CDR3 loop spans 15 amino acids. CDR3 sequence: CASSKVHRSSYEQYF. CDR3 sequence (DNA): TGTGCCAGCAGCAAAGTACACAGGAGCTCCTACGAGCAGTACTTC.

The chain recombines TRBV19 with TRBJ1-5; 7 bases match TRBD1. After removal of 6 bases from V and 0 bases from J, the junction contained 8 bases not matched to a gene. There are 16 residues in the CDR3. The germline V gene encodes CDR1 LNHDA and CDR2 SQIVND (reference sequence). The CDR3 sequence: CASSHGTAHSNQPQHF. In DNA form, the CDR3 reads TGTGCCAGTAGCCATGGGACAGCGCATAGCAATCAGCCCCAGCATTTT. The full variable domain, its missing parts supplied by reference TRBV19 and TRBJ1-5, is DGGITQSPKYLFRKEGQNVTLSCEQNLNHDAMYWYRQDPGQGLRLIYYSQIVNDFQKGDIAEGYSVSREKKESFPLTVTSAQKNPTAFYLCASSHGTAHSNQPQHFGDGTRLSIL.

The rearrangement links TRBV7-2 to TRBJ2-3, with D possibly being TRBD1 (7 bases). The CDR3 has 15 residues. Germline CDR1 SGHTA, CDR2 FQGNSA. V shed 5 bases and J shed 2 bases, with 14 bases lying between them. The CDR3 loop reads CASSPRRGLTDTQYF. The CDR3 nucleotides are TGTGCCAGCAGCCCTCGGAGGGGGCTCACAGATACGCAGTATTTT. Based on the CDR3 plus reference TRBV7-2 and TRBJ2-3, the full variable domain is GAGVSQSPSNKVTEKGKDVELRCDPISGHTALYWYRQSLGQGLEFLIYFQGNSAPDKSGLPSDRFSAERTGGSVSTLTIQRTQQEDSAVYLCASSPRRGLTDTQYFGPGTRLTVL.

This chain links TRBV5-6 with TRBJ1-3; no definite D call. Germline CDR1 and CDR2: SGHDT and YYEEEE. CDR3 length: 14 residues. V shed 0 bases and J shed 0 bases, with 4 bases lying between them. CDR3 in amino acids: CASSLVSSGNTIYF. As DNA, the CDR3 is TGTGCCAGCAGCTTGGTTAGCTCTGGAAACACCATATATTTT.

The chain carries TRBV4-1 and TRBJ1-2; a possible D gene is TRBD1 (5 bases). From germline, CDR1 is MGHRA and CDR2 YSYEKL. This CDR3 has 11 amino acids. V was shortened by 9 bases and J by 5 bases, with 10 bases between the two germline ends. Here the CDR3 reads CASSRGYGYTF. CDR3 coding DNA: TGCGCCAGTAGTAGGGGATATGGCTACACCTTC.

The chain employs TRBV5-1 and TRBJ2-3; the match to TRBD1 covers 9 bases. CDR3 length: 16 amino acids. The V segment lost 0 bases and the J segment 3 bases; nucleotides outside the gene matches: 5. The germline CDR1 and CDR2 sequences are SGHRS and YFSETQ. CDR3 nucleotides: TGCGCCAGCAGCTTGGAGGCACAGGGGGCAACAGATACGCAGTATTTT. This encodes CASSLEAQGATDTQYF.

This chain links TRBV12-3 or TRBV12-4 with TRBJ1-1; no clear D gene. V was cut by 3 bases and J by 1 base, with 6 bases left in between. The CDR3 sequence is 13 residues long. CDR3 sequence (DNA): TGTGCCAGCAGTTTCAGCGCGAACACTGAAGCTTTCTTT. It translates to CASSFSANTEAFF.

As for this clone: Other DNA sequences in this specimen translate into the identical CDR3. This rearrangement joins TRBV5-1 to TRBJ1-2; 11 bases are a match to TRBD1. V was clipped by 5 bases and J by 7 bases; unmatched bases: 4. The germline V gene encodes CDR1 SGHRS and CDR2 YFSETQ. The CDR3 runs to 13 residues. CDR3 DNA: TGCGCCAGCAGTCCCGGGACAGGGGGTGGCTACACCTTC. Protein sequence: CASSPGTGGGYTF.

To note about this clone: The junction does not match germline at one end; this may be a read error. The chain couples TRBV7-7 to TRBJ2-2, with TRBD2 identical over 10 bases. The CDR3 contains 17 residues. The germline V gene encodes CDR1 SSHAT and CDR2 FNYEAQ (reference sequence). The CDR3 protein is CASSLAASSGGAGELFF. CDR3 nucleotide sequence: TGTGCTAGCAGCTTAGCCGCGTCTAGCGGGGGAGCCGGGGAGCTGTTTTTT. Using reference TRBV7-7 and TRBJ2-2 for the parts outside the CDR3, the full variable domain is GAGVSQSPRYKVTKRGQDVTLRCDPISSHATLYWYQQALGQGPEFLTYFNYEAQPDKSGLPSDRFSAERPEGSISTLTIQRTEQRDSAMYRCASSLAASSGGAGELFFGEGSRLTVL.